This T cell receptor beta chain was identified during a study of CD8 T cells in Susac syndrome. As to this clonotype: The antigen remains undetermined.

Notes on the study in general: CD8+ clonal expansion in Susac was maximal in TEMRA cells and in active patients.

Reverse transcription used roughly 0.5 to 1 ug RNA and random hexamers. Across 54 Vbeta and 13 Jbeta, TCR beta CDR3 was amplified with immunoSEQ multiplex PCR. TCRdb fed the immunoSEQ multiplex PCR reads into MiXCR, producing one record per CDR3 protein. The table records about 120,000 distinct CDR3 sequences, roughly 94% of them present only once. The CDR3 contains 15 residues. Germline loops: CDR1 MGHRA, CDR2 YSYEKL. The germline V and J ends were trimmed by 4 bases and 6 bases, with 13 bases remaining between them. This chain links TRBV4-1 with TRBJ1-6, with a weak D call TRBD1 (5 bases). The receptor's source is a human donor with Susac syndrome. What was sequenced was CD8+ T cells from PBMCs. The CDR3 reads CASSPQGALNSPLHF. DNA for the CDR3: TGCGCCAGCAGCCCCCAAGGGGCGCTTAATTCACCCCTCCACTTT.